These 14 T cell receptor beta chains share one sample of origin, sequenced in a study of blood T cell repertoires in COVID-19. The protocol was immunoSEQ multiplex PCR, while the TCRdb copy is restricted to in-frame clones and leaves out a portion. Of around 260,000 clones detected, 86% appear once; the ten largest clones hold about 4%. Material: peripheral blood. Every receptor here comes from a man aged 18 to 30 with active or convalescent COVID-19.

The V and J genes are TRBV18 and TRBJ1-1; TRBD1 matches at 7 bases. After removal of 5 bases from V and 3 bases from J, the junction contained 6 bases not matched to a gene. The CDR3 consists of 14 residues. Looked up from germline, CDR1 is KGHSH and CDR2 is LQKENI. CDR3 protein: CASSSRQGHTEAFF. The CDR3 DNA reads TGTGCCAGCTCATCGAGACAGGGACACACTGAAGCTTTCTTT.

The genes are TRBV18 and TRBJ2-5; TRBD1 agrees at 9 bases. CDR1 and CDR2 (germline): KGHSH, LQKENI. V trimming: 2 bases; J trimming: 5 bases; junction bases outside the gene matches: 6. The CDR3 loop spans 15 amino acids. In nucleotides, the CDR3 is TGTGCCAGCTCACCAAGGACAGGGGAAGGGGAGACCCAGTACTTC. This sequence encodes CASSPRTGEGETQYF.

The CDR3 loop reads CATARGPPPDTQYF. The CDR3 region has the DNA TGTGCCACCGCTCGGGGTCCCCCTCCAGATACGCAGTATTTT. This chain connects TRBV24-1 to TRBJ2-3; tentative D call: TRBD2 (5 bases). CDR3 length: 14 residues. Germline CDR1 reads KGHDR; CDR2 reads SFDVKD. Trimming pared 9 bases from V and 4 bases from J, leaving 16 bases between.

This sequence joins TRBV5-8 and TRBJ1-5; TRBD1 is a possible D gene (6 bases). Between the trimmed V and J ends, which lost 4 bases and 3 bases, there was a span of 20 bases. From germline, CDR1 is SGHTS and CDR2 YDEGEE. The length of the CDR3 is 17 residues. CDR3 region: CASSLRPTGHFNQPQHF. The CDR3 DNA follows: TGTGCCAGCAGCCTGAGACCGACAGGACACTTCAATCAGCCCCAGCATTTT.

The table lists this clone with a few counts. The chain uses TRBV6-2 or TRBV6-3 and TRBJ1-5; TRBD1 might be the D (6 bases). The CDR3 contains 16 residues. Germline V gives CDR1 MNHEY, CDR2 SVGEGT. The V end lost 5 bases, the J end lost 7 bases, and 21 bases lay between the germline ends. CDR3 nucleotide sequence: TGTGCCAGCAGTAAAATTTCCCAGGGGTTGAGGCAGCCCCAGCATTTT. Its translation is CASSKISQGLRQPQHF.

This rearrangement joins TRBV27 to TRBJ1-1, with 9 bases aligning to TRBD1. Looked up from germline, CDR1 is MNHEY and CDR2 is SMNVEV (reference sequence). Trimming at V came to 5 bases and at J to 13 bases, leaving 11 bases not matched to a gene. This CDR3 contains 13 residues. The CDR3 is CASSATGGASGFF. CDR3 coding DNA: TGTGCCAGCAGTGCTACAGGGGGCGCTTCGGGTTTCTTT.

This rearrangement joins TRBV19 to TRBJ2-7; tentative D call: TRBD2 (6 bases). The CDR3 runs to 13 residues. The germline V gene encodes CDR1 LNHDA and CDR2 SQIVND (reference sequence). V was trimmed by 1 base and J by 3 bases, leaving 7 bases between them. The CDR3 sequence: CASSIGGVYEQYF. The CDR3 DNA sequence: TGTGCCAGTAGTATAGGGGGGGTCTACGAGCAGTACTTC.

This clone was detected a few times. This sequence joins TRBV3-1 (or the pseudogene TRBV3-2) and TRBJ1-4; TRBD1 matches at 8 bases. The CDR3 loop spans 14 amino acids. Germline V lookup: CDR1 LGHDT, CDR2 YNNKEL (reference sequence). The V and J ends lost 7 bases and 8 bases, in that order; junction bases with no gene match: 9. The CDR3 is CASTRQGWEEKLFF. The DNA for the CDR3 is TGTGCCAGCACCCGACAGGGGTGGGAAGAAAAACTGTTTTTT.

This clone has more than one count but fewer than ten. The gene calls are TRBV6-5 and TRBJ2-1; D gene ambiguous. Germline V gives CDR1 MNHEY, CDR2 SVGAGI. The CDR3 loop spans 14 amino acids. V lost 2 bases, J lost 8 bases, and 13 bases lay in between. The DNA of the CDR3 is TGTGCCAGCAGTTACGTGGTAGCCCACCATGAGCAGTTCTTC. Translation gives CASSYVVAHHEQFF.

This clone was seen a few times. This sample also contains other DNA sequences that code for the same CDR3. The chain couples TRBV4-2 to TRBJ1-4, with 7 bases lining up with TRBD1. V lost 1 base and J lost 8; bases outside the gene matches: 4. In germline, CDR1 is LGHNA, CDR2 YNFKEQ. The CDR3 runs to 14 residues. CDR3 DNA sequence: TGTGCCAGCAGCCAAGGACAGGGAGGCGAAAAACTGTTTTTT. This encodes CASSQGQGGEKLFF.

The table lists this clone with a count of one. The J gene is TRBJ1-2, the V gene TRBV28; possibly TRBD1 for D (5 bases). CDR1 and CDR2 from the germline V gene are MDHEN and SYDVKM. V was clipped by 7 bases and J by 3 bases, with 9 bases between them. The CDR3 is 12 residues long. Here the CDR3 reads CASNRRDYGYTF. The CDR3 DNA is TGTGCCAGCAACAGGAGGGACTATGGCTACACCTTC.

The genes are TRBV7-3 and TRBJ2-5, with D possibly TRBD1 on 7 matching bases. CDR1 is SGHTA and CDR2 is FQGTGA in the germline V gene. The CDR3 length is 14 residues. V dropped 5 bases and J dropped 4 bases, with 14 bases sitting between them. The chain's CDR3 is CASSRGQGVETQYF. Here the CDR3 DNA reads TGTGCCAGCAGCCGGGGGCAGGGGGTAGAGACCCAGTACTTC. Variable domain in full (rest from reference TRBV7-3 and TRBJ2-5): GAGVSQTPSNKVTEKGKYVELRCDPISGHTALYWYRQSLGQGPEFLIYFQGTGAADDSGLPNDRFFAVRPEGSVSTLKIQRTERGDSAVYLCASSRGQGVETQYFGPGTRLLVL.

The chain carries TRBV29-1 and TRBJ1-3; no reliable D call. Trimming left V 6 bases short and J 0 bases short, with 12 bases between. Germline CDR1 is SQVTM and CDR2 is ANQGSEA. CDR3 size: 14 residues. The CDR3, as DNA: TGCAGCGTCCGCAGTACAAGCTCTGGAAACACCATATATTTT. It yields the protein CSVRSTSSGNTIYF.

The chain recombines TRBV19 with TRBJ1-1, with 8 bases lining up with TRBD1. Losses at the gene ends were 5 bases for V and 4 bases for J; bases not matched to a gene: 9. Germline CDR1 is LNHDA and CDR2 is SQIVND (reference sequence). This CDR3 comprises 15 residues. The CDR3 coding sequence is TGTGCCAGTAGTTCGTGGACAGGGCTGGCCACTGAAGCTTTCTTT. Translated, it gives CASSSWTGLATEAFF.